This T cell receptor beta chain was identified during a study of cytomegalovirus exposure and HLA in healthy donors. Study findings and constraints: Roughly uniform depth of sequencing across donors was assumed in presence/absence analyses. Previous analysis showed most TCR beta V segments were productive about 87% or about 30% of the time. In most subjects, TCR beta sequences reportedly gave accurate predictions of HLA-A and HLA-B alleles.

Primers for the PCR totalled 60 Vbeta and 13 Jbeta. Here immunoSEQ multiplex PCR was the method, and the copy in TCRdb shows in-frame clones only, minus some. The sample contains hundreds of thousands of clones, approximately 80% of which appear only once. The CDR3 spans 15 residues. Germline V CDR1 and CDR2: LNHNV, YYDKDF (reference sequence). With 1 base clipped from V and 5 bases from J, the junction kept 4 bases outside the gene matches. The sample holds one count of this clone. Its cognate antigen is unknown. The sample consisted of PBMCs. The chain has TRBV15 and TRBJ2-3, with 9 nucleotides matching TRBD1. The TCR was taken from a girl aged 5-17 years in good health and CMV-seronegative. The chain's CDR3 is CATSRGDRGRDTQYF. The CDR3 region has the DNA TGTGCCACCAGCAGAGGCGACAGGGGGAGAGATACGCAGTATTTT.